A single T cell receptor (beta chain) is shown here with its context. This entry comes from a study of blood T cell repertoires in COVID-19. Turning to the study itself: Whether acute or convalescent, the COVID-19 samples came from the United States, Italy and Spain.

Losses at the gene ends were 6 bases for V and 6 bases for J; bases not matched to a gene: 3. The CDR3 contains 12 residues. CDR1 is LNHDA, CDR2 SQIVND, per germline (reference sequence). Assay: immunoSEQ multiplex PCR; the TCRdb copy retains only in-frame clones and omits some. The sample carries 110,000 or so clones, 85% recorded once. The TCR sequence derives from a human donor in a cohort sampled during active COVID-19. The sequencing input was peripheral blood. J is TRBJ2-3 and V is TRBV19; 7 bases map to TRBD2. CDR3 in amino acids: CASRPAGDTQYF. In DNA, the CDR3 is TGTGCCAGTAGACCAGCGGGGGATACGCAGTATTTT.